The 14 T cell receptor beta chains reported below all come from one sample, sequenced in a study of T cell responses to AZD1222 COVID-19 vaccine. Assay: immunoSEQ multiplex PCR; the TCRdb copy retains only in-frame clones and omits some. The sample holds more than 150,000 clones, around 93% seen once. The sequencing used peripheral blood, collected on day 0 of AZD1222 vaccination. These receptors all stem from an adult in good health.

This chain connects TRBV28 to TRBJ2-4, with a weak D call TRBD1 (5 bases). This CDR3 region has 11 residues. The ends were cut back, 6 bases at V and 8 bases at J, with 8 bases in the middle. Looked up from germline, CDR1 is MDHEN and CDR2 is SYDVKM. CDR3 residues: CASRGRDIQYF. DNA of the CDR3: TGTGCCAGCAGGGGGCGAGACATTCAGTACTTC.

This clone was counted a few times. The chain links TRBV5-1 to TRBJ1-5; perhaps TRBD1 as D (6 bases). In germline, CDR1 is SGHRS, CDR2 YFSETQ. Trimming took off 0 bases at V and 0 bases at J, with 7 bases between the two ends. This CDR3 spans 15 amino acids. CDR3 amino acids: CASSLGQDSNQPQHF. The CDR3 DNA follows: TGCGCCAGCAGCTTGGGACAGGATAGCAATCAGCCCCAGCATTTT.

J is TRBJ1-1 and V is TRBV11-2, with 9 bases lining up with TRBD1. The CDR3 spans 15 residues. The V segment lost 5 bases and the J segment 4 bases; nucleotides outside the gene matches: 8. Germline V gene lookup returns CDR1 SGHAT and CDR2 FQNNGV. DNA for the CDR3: TGTGCCAGCAGCGTCACAGGGGGCGCCGGCACTGAAGCTTTCTTT. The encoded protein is CASSVTGGAGTEAFF.

This chain's CDR3 is CASSPLAGYDNGELFF. CDR3 nucleotide sequence: TGTGCCAGCAGCCCCCTAGCGGGATATGATAACGGGGAGCTGTTTTTT. The chain carries TRBV7-6 and TRBJ2-2; 9 bases agree with TRBD2. The CDR3 extends over 16 amino acids. The germline V gene encodes CDR1 SGHVS and CDR2 FNYEAQ. The V gene end was trimmed by 5 bases and the J gene end by 7 bases; junction bases not matched to a gene: 11.

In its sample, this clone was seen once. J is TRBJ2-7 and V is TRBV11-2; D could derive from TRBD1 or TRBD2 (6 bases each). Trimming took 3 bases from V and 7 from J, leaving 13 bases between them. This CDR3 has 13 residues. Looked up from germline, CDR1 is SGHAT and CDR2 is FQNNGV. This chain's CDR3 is CASSFRLGGEQYF. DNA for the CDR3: TGTGCCAGCAGCTTCCGATTAGGGGGGGAGCAGTACTTC. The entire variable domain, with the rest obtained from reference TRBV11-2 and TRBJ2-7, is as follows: EAGVAQSPRYKIIEKRQSVAFWCNPISGHATLYWYQQILGQGPKLLIQFQNNGVVDDSQLPKDRFSAERLKGVDSTLKIQPAKLEDSAVYLCASSFRLGGEQYFGPGTRLTVT.

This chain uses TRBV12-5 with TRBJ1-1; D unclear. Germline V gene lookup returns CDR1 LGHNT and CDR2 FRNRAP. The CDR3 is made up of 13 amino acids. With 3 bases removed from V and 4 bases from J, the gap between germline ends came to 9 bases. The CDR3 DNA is TGTGCTAGTGGTTTCTCTGCAGGCACTGAAGCTTTCTTT. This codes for CASGFSAGTEAFF.

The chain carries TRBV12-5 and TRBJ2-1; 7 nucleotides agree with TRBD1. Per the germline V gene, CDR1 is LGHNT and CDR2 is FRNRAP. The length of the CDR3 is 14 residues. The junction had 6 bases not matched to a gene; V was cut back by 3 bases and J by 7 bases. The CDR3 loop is CASGFGTVGNEQFF. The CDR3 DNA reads TGTGCTAGTGGTTTCGGGACAGTCGGGAATGAGCAGTTCTTC.

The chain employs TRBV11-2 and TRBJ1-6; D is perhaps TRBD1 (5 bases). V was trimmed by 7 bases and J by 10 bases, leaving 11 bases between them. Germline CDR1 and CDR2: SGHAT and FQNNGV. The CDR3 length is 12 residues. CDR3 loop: CASTRWGSPLHF. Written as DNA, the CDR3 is TGTGCCAGCACCAGGTGGGGCTCACCCCTCCACTTT.

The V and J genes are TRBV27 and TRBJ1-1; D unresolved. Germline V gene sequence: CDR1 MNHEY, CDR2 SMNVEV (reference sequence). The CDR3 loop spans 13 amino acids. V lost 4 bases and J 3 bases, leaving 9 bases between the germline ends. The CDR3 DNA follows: TGTGCCAGCAGTTACGGTGCCCACACTGAAGCTTTCTTT. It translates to CASSYGAHTEAFF.

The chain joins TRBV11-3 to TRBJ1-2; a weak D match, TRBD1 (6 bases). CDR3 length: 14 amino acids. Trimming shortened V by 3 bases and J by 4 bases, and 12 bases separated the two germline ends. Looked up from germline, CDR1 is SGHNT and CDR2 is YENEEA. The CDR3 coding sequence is TGTGCCAGCAGCTTGAGGGGGAAGAGCTATGGCTACACCTTC. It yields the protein CASSLRGKSYGYTF.

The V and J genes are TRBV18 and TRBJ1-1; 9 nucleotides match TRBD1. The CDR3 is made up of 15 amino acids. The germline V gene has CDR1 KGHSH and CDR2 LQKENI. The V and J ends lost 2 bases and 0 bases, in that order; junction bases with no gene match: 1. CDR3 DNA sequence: TGTGCCAGCTCACCAGGACAGGGGTTGAACACTGAAGCTTTCTTT. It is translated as CASSPGQGLNTEAFF.

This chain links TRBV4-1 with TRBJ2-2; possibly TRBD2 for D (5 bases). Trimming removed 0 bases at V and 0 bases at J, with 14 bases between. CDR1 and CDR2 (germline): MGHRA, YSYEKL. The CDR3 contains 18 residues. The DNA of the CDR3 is TGCGCCAGCAGCCAAGAAGAGGGTATTGGGACGAACACCGGGGAGCTGTTTTTT. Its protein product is CASSQEEGIGTNTGELFF.

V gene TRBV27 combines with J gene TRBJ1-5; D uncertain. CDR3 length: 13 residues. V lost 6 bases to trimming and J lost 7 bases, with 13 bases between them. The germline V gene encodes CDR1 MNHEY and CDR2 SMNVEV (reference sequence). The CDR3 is CASSSAEGQPQHF. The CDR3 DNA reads TGTGCCAGCAGCTCTGCCGAGGGCCAGCCCCAGCATTTT.

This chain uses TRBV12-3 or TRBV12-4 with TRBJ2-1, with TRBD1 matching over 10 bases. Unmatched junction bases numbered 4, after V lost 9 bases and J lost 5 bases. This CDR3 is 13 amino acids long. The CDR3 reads CASKGTGDNEQFF. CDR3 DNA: TGTGCCAGTAAAGGGACAGGGGACAATGAGCAGTTCTTC.